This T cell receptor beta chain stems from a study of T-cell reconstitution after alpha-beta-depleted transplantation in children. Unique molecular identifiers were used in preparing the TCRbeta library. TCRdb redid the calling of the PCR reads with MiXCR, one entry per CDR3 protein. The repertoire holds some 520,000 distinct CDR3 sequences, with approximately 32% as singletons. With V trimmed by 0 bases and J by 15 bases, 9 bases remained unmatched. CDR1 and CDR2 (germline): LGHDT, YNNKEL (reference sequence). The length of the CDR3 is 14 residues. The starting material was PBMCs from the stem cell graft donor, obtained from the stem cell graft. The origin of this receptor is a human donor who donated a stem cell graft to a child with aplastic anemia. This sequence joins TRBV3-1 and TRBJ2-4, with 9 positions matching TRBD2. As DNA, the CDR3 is TGTGCCAGCAGCCAAGACGAGGGAGCGGGGGGCTGGTACTTC. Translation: CASSQDEGAGGWYF.